The T cell receptor (beta chain) described here comes from a study of cytomegalovirus exposure and HLA in healthy donors. Study conclusions and caveats: There were several of the most significant clusters that appeared linked to common viral pathogens in a later analysis. Cytomegalovirus association was assigned to 150 to 200 TCR beta chains.

Amplification used 60 Vbeta primers and 13 Jbeta primers. Sequenced by immunoSEQ multiplex PCR; TCRdb stores in-frame clones only, minus some. The data hold around 180,000 clones, with roughly 77% observed a single time. Worth noting for this clone: What it binds is unknown.

The specimen sequenced was PBMCs. The TCR comes from a woman aged 45-60 years in good health and CMV-seronegative.

The CDR3, as DNA: TGTGCCAGCAGTTTGACCAGGGTGGTCAATCAGCCCCAGCATTTT. Translation gives CASSLTRVVNQPQHF. This chain links TRBV28 with TRBJ1-5, with D possibly being TRBD1 (5 bases). Per the germline V gene, CDR1 is MDHEN and CDR2 is SYDVKM. The CDR3 runs to 15 residues. V lost 3 bases and J lost 3, with 12 bases in between.